This is a list of T cell receptor beta chains from one sample in a study of regulatory T cells in long-lasting Graves disease. One entry per CDR3 protein results from TCRdb running MiXCR on the multiplex PCR reads. The sample contains about 540,000 distinct CDR3 sequences, 13% of which appear only once. These data were likewise used in another study, on T cells in Graves' hyperthyroidism and ophthalmopathy.

Sequenced here: peripheral blood mononuclear cells (PBMCs), sampled at new diagnosis, from a patient treated with antithyroid drugs. The source of these receptors is a man aged 25-45 years with Graves disease. CDR3s include the opening cysteine and the closing phenylalanine or tryptophan. A D gene is named only where the DNA matches it firmly. Clone size is shown for a subset of rows, as once, few, many or a class of expanded clone.

abundance | j_gene | v_gene | d_gene | CDR3nt | CDR3aa
NA | TRBJ2-1 | TRBV2 | NA | TGTGCCAGCGGTAGGAGGGGCTACAATGAGCAGTTCTTC | CASGRRGYNEQFF
many | TRBJ2-7 | TRBV7-2 | NA | TGTGCCAGCAGCTTAGCTTTCGACAACTACGAGCAGTACTTC | CASSLAFDNYEQYF
many | TRBJ1-1 | TRBV12-3/TRBV12-4 | TRBD1 | TGTGCCAGCACCAGGACAGGGGTGACGGAAGCTTTCTTT | CASTRTGVTEAFF
NA | TRBJ1-5 | TRBV9 | NA | TGTGCCAGCAGCGAACAGGGAGTTAGTCAGCCCCAGCATTTT | CASSEQGVSQPQHF
NA | TRBJ1-2 | TRBV5-1 | TRBD1 | TGCGCCAGCAGCCGAGAGGGGGCAGTCTATGGCTACACCTTC | CASSREGAVYGYTF
many | TRBJ1-1 | TRBV29-1 | NA | TGCAGCGTGGGCATAGGGAACACTGAAGCTTTCTTT | CSVGIGNTEAFF
many | TRBJ2-5 | TRBV10-3 | NA | TGTGCCACCCGACAGCGCCCACAAGAGACCCAGTACTTC | CATRQRPQETQYF
few | TRBJ2-5 | TRBV15 | TRBD2 | TGTGCCACCAGCAGGAAGGGAGGGCGATTAGAGACCCAGTACTTC | CATSRKGGRLETQYF
NA | TRBJ1-1 | TRBV29-1 | NA | TGCAGCGTTGCTCGCGGGGACGTAATGAACACTGAAGCTTTCTTT | CSVARGDVMNTEAFF
many | TRBJ1-1 | TRBV10-3 | NA | TGTGCCATGCGGGCAGGGGAGGCCACTGAAGCTTTCTTT | CAMRAGEATEAFF
NA | TRBJ2-1 | TRBV6-1 | NA | TGTGCCAGCAAGTTTGGGAACGGATACAATGAGCAGTTCTTC | CASKFGNGYNEQFF
many | TRBJ1-4 | TRBV29-1 | TRBD1 | TGCAGCGGGGCCGGGACAGCCCCAGAGGAACTGTTTTTT | CSGAGTAPEELFF
many | TRBJ2-5 | TRBV28 | NA | TGTGCCAGCAGTAGCTGGTCAGAGACCCAGTACTTC | CASSSWSETQYF
few | TRBJ2-1 | TRBV18 | TRBD1 | TGTGCCAGCTCACCACAACAGGGGGGCAATGAGCAGTTCTTC | CASSPQQGGNEQFF
many | TRBJ2-7 | TRBV7-9 | NA | TGTGCCAGCAGCTTTCCGAGCGGAGAGCAGTACTTC | CASSFPSGEQYF
NA | TRBJ2-1 | TRBV24-1 | NA | TGTGCCACCTCGCTAACTTCGGTGAATGAGCAGTTCTTC | CATSLTSVNEQFF